This T cell receptor (beta chain) was retrieved from a study of shared clonotypes between healthy human individuals (dated by TCRdb to 2020 to 2021). Regarding the study in general: The cohort comprised a couple of women and three men aged 18 to 49 years. To increase sequencing depth and limit assay-specific biases, TCR repertoire library preparation and sequencing were carried out by different laboratories using diverse techniques. Each donor's leukapheresis produced roughly between about 0.8 and 10 billion PBMCs. For each donor, CD4 naive and CD4 memory were each given three plates, CD8 naive was given two plates, and CD8 memory was given one plate. To estimate repertoire size and how much clonotypes are shared between individuals, the study performed deep sequencing of blood TCR repertoires from roughly five healthy adults. On the study overall, not on this receptor specifically: Sampling was restricted to blood, and TCR repertoires in tissues likely differ from the TCR repertoires found in blood. The genetic and exposure-history diversity represented was limited by the small number of donors. Incomplete sequencing was indicated by rarefaction of sorted-subset datasets, despite the large sequencing depth. Pairwise subsampling led to the expectation that sequencing depth would affect the degree of clonotype sharing among donors. Sharing across several donors was observed for approximately 5% of naive CD4, over 3% of naive CD8, roughly 2.3% of memory CD4, and roughly 0.43% of memory CD8 clonotypes. Compared with non-shared clonotypes, clonotypes shared by all four sorted-subset donors had higher generation probabilities. Estimated clonotype richness was generally larger for naive than for memory subsets.

The donors were healthy, HIV-negative adults who had no recently reported acute infections or vaccinations. Only Caucasian adults living in Nashville, Tennessee, USA were represented among the donors. Magnetic negative selection was used to enrich CD4+ T cells, after which naive cells were positively selected on CD45RA and the negative fraction became the memory subset. Blood was obtained by leukapheresis, after which PBMCs were separated by Ficoll-Histopaque density gradient centrifugation and cryopreserved in liquid nitrogen vapor phase. Analytical flow cytometry was used to check the purity and quantity of every magnetically sorted T cell population. Each sorted fraction had its genomic DNA isolated and then quantified by UV absorbance on a Nanodrop 2000c. Comments on this clone: Its antigen remains undetermined. No quality values exist for individual bases; no much larger clone is one base distant.

Based on the germline V gene (reference sequence), the CDR1 and CDR2 sequences are SGHNT and YYREEE. The junction carries 8 bases between V and J, which are trimmed by 2 bases and 5 bases respectively. Spanning cysteine to phenylalanine, the CDR3 consists of 12 amino acids. Only the CDR3 DNA stays, 36 bases, in frame from base 1. Using the deep immunoSEQ assay, TCR CDR3 regions were amplified from genomic DNA by multiplex PCR. Extracted genomic DNA from each cell subset was spread evenly across all wells of several immunoSEQ 96-well plates, with each plate serving as a replicate. For sorted subsets, approximately 200 ng of genomic DNA, equivalent to 25,000 to 35,000 T cell genomes, went into each replicate PCR. Purified libraries were quantified with a Qubit 3.0 fluorometer, sized on a Bioanalyzer 2100, and re-quantified with the KAPA Library Quantification kit. Each immunoSEQ 96-well plate was sequenced on its own single-read 150-cycle Illumina NextSeq 550 flow cell. For the original study's pipeline: Because only junctional sequences without quality scores were contained in the immunoSEQ output, filtering matching that applied to full-length reads could not be performed. Sequences were annotated with PyIR, a Python wrapper for IgBLAST v1.9, using IMGT germline references to assign V/J genes and CDR3. Any read was removed if the V/J assignment was weak (E-value above 1e-6), the CDR3 was missing, or the read contained stop codons, out-of-frame junctions, or ambiguous translated residues. V3J clonotypes were defined by identical inferred V gene, J gene, and CDR3 amino acid sequence. To compute the percentage overlap between repertoires, the number of shared unique clonotypes was divided by the size of the smaller repertoire. Repertoire richness was assessed with RTK rarefaction, the Chao1 estimator, and Recon v2.1 estimates of unobserved clonotypes. OLGA was used to compute generation probabilities for all TCRbeta clonotypes that the gDNA method yielded from a handful of donors. TCRdb holds this immuneACCESS table with in-frame rearrangements only. Some clones are missing; in checked studies, unresolved V genes explain under half, and the rest has no known cause. V, J and clone size are taken as reported in that table, and D and trimming were inferred from the DNA itself. The sample has more than 1,200,000 clones on record, around 98.5% of them singletons. The top ten clonotypes cover roughly 0.36% of the sample.

Source material: naive CD4+ T cells sorted from blood. The cell subset or site label here, explained by the study, means: CD45RA+ positively selected. This receptor was taken from a man younger than 40 in good health. The sequence links TRBV5-4 to TRBJ2-7, with TRBD1 perhaps the D gene, on 6 matching bases. The bases are TGTGCCAGCAGCTTTACAGGGAACGAGCAGTACTTC. Its amino acids are CASSFTGNEQYF.